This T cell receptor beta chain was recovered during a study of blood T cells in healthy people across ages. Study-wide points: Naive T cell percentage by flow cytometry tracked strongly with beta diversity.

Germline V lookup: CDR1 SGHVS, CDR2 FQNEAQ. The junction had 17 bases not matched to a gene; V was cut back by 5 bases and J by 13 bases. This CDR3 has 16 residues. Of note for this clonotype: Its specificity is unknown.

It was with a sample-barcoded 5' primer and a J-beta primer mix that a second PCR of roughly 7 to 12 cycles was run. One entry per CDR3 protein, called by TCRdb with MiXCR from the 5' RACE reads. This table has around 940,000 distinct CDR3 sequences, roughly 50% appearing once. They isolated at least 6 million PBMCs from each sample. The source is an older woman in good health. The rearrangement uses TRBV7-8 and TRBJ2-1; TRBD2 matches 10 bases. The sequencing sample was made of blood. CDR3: CASSQRTSGIVETQFF. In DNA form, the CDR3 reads TGTGCCAGCAGCCAGCGAACTAGCGGGATAGTGGAGACCCAGTTCTTC.